What follows are 12 T cell receptor beta chains derived from one specimen sequenced in a study of vaccination and CD4 T cells after COVID-19. These receptors have no identified antigens. The treatment: roughly ten-day PBMC culture with coronavirus spike peptide pools or control peptides (ViraFEST assay). The Oncomine TCR Beta short-read assay sequenced DNA from cultured CD4+ T cells. Using its own MiXCR run on the PCR reads, TCRdb lists one record per CDR3 protein. The sample carries roughly 16,000 distinct CDR3 sequences, about 63% recorded once. The specimen sequenced was CD4+ T cells from blood, cultured in vitro. Receptors originate from a human donor who had recovered from COVID-19.

The gene calls are TRBV4-2 and TRBJ2-3; D perhaps matches TRBD1 (5 bases). Per germline, CDR1 LGHNA and CDR2 YNFKEQ. Trimming took 4 bases from V and 1 from J, leaving 12 bases between them. The CDR3 contains 15 residues. The CDR3 protein is CASSPLLGGTDTQYF. The DNA of the CDR3 is TGTGCCAGCAGCCCCCTGCTAGGGGGCACAGATACGCAGTATTTT.

This clonotype was counted between two and nine times. This chain connects TRBV20-1 to TRBJ1-6; 7 bases agree with TRBD1. Looked up from germline, CDR1 is DFQATT and CDR2 is SNEGSKA (reference sequence). The ends lost 5 bases at V and 9 bases at J; junction bases unmatched: 7. The CDR3 contains 13 residues. The CDR3 sequence: CSAWTGAGSPLHF. In DNA, the CDR3 is TGCAGTGCTTGGACAGGTGCGGGTTCACCCCTCCACTTT.

This clonotype showed up just a few times. The genes are TRBV7-9 and TRBJ2-7; D ambiguous. This CDR3 has 15 amino acids. Trimming removed 4 bases at V and 0 bases at J, with 13 bases between. The germline gives CDR1 SEHNR, CDR2 FQNEAQ (reference sequence). In nucleotides, the CDR3 is TGTGCCAGCAGCTCCCTCGGACGGAGCTCCTACGAGCAGTACTTC. Translation gives CASSSLGRSSYEQYF.

This clonotype was detected only once. The chain joins TRBV20-1 to TRBJ2-5; D is undetermined. Trimming took 3 bases from V and 5 from J, leaving 10 bases between them. The germline V gene encodes CDR1 DFQATT and CDR2 SNEGSKA (reference sequence). This CDR3 spans 12 amino acids. CDR3 nucleotide sequence: TGCAGTGCTAGTTTCATAGGGGAGACCCAGTACTTC. It specifies CSASFIGETQYF.

This chain uses TRBV20-1 with TRBJ1-6, with D unclear. V lost 6 bases and J lost 0, with 9 bases in between. CDR3 size: 14 residues. The germline V gene has CDR1 DFQATT and CDR2 SNEGSKA (reference sequence). CDR3 residues: CSARRSSYNSPLHF. In DNA form, the CDR3 reads TGCAGTGCCAGAAGGAGCTCCTATAATTCACCCCTCCACTTT.

The gene calls are TRBV6-1 and TRBJ2-2; TRBD1 matches at 7 bases. Trimming cost V 6 bases and J 0 bases; bases outside gene matches: 4. The germline gives CDR1 MNHNS, CDR2 SASEGT. This CDR3 is built from 15 residues. The CDR3: CASRGQGANTGELFF. The CDR3, as DNA: TGTGCCAGCAGAGGCCAGGGGGCGAACACCGGGGAGCTGTTTTTT.

The chain recombines TRBV5-1 with TRBJ2-1; 15 bases line up with TRBD2. V shed 4 bases, J shed 8 bases, and the junction held 4 bases outside the gene matches. The germline CDR1 and CDR2 sequences are SGHRS and YFSETQ. The CDR3 is 15 amino acids. The CDR3: CASSAGLAGGDEQFF. The CDR3, as DNA: TGCGCCAGCAGCGCCGGACTAGCGGGAGGGGATGAGCAGTTCTTC.

The chain employs TRBV20-1 and TRBJ1-1, with D possibly being TRBD1 (6 bases). V dropped 1 base and J dropped 0 bases, with 9 bases sitting between them. The CDR3 totals 14 residues. CDR1 is DFQATT, CDR2 SNEGSKA, per germline (reference sequence). The CDR3 sequence is CSARGGHMNTEAFF. CDR3 DNA sequence: TGCAGTGCTAGAGGGGGACACATGAACACTGAAGCTTTCTTT.

The CDR3 reads CAISGGTSGRAYEQYF. The CDR3 bases are TGTGCCATCAGTGGGGGGACTAGCGGGAGGGCCTACGAGCAGTACTTC. This chain joins TRBV10-3 and TRBJ2-7; the match to TRBD2 covers 16 bases. V lost 4 bases to trimming and J lost 2 bases; unmatched junction nucleotides: 2. Looked up from germline, CDR1 is ENHRY and CDR2 is SYGVKD. This CDR3 has 16 amino acids.

This sequence joins TRBV5-4 and TRBJ2-5; 9 bases are shared with TRBD2. Looked up from germline, CDR1 is SGHNT and CDR2 is YYREEE (reference sequence). Trimming removed 4 bases from V and 1 base from J; junction bases left unmatched: 8. CDR3 length equals 16 residues. The CDR3 loop is CASSPGTSRLQETQYF. The CDR3 nucleotides read TGTGCCAGCAGCCCCGGGACTAGCAGACTCCAAGAGACCCAGTACTTC.

The genes are TRBV20-1 and TRBJ2-7, with 7 bases identical to TRBD2. The V gene end was trimmed by 5 bases and the J gene end by 3 bases; junction bases not matched to a gene: 1. The CDR3 length is 11 residues. CDR1 is DFQATT, CDR2 SNEGSKA, per germline (reference sequence). The CDR3 bases are TGCAGTGCTGGGGGGGTCTACGAGCAGTACTTC. As protein: CSAGGVYEQYF.

This clonotype was seen a handful of times. This sequence joins TRBV7-3 and TRBJ1-1; D remains ambiguous. Trimming took 6 bases from V and 0 from J, leaving 8 bases between them. Germline V gene lookup returns CDR1 SGHTA and CDR2 FQGTGA. The CDR3 runs 13 residues. This chain's CDR3 is CASREGLNTEAFF. The DNA of the CDR3 is TGTGCCAGCAGGGAGGGCCTGAACACTGAAGCTTTCTTT.